These 27 T cell receptor beta chains share one sample of origin, sequenced in a study of blood T cell repertoires in COVID-19. Sequencing was performed with immunoSEQ multiplex PCR; in TCRdb, only in-frame clones are kept and a portion is missing. The table shows about 180,000 clones, with around 84% occurring only once. Input material: peripheral blood. The origin of the receptors is a man aged 60 to 69 with COVID-19, enrolled during active disease.

The chain is built from TRBV29-1 and TRBJ1-2; 9 bases are a match to TRBD1. The V segment lost 3 bases and the J segment 8 bases; nucleotides outside the gene matches: 13. This CDR3 is 15 amino acids long. Germline-derived CDR1 and CDR2 are SQVTM and ANQGSEA. Written as DNA, the CDR3 is TGCAGCGTTGAGTCGTCATTGGGACAGGGTCGGGGCTACACCTTC. Residues: CSVESSLGQGRGYTF. Supplemented by reference TRBV29-1 and TRBJ1-2, the full variable domain reads SAVISQKPSRDICQRGTSLTIQCQVDSQVTMMFWYRQQPGQSLTLIATANQGSEATYESGFVIDKFPISRPNLTFSTLTVSNMSPEDSSIYLCSVESSLGQGRGYTFGSGTRLTVV.

The chain joins TRBV29-1 to TRBJ1-4; 9 nucleotides agree with TRBD1. V was clipped by 7 bases and J by 8 bases; unmatched bases: 8. The CDR3 is made up of 13 amino acids. Germline assignment: CDR1 SQVTM and CDR2 ANQGSEA. CDR3 residues: CSAYGTGQEKLFF. The DNA of the CDR3 is TGCAGCGCCTACGGGACAGGGCAGGAAAAACTGTTTTTT.

This clone occurred once. The chain carries TRBV19 and TRBJ1-5, with 7 bases matching TRBD1. Germline V gives CDR1 LNHDA, CDR2 SQIVND (reference sequence). Trimming at V came to 0 bases and at J to 0 bases, leaving 14 bases not matched to a gene. The CDR3 runs to 20 residues. The CDR3 coding sequence is TGTGCCAGTAGTATAGATTGGGTGTCGGGACAGACGAATAGCAATCAGCCCCAGCATTTT. Translation gives CASSIDWVSGQTNSNQPQHF.

The genes are TRBV24-1 and TRBJ2-3; 8 bases fit TRBD2. Germline values: CDR1 KGHDR, CDR2 SFDVKD. After removal of 6 bases from V and 1 base from J, the junction contained 2 bases not matched to a gene. This CDR3 contains 14 residues. CDR3 loop: CATSPAGGTDTQYF. Written as DNA, the CDR3 is TGTGCCACCAGTCCAGCGGGAGGCACAGATACGCAGTATTTT.

The chain uses TRBV6-6 and TRBJ2-3; the D is unclear. The CDR3 totals 11 residues. Trimming removed 10 bases from V and 14 bases from J, with 19 bases in between. Germline CDR1 MNHNY, CDR2 SVGAGI (reference sequence). DNA of the CDR3: TGTGCCATCCTATCGACATCCCGGTGGTATTTT. Protein sequence: CAILSTSRWYF.

J is TRBJ1-2 and V is TRBV15; TRBD1 matches 10 bases. The CDR3 has 17 residues. V dropped 5 bases and J dropped 7; count of bases not matched to a gene: 16. CDR1 and CDR2 (germline): LNHNV, YYDKDF (reference sequence). CDR3 in DNA: TGTGCCACCAGCCGCCCACGCGGACAGGGGGAAGGCTCTGGCTACACCTTC. Encoded protein: CATSRPRGQGEGSGYTF.

The chain has TRBV19 and TRBJ2-4; D might be TRBD1 (7 bases). Looked up from germline, CDR1 is LNHDA and CDR2 is SQIVND (reference sequence). CDR3 size: 12 residues. V lost 7 bases, J lost 6 bases, and 10 bases lay in between. This CDR3 reads CASTQGGNIQYF. As DNA, the CDR3 is TGTGCCAGTACGCAGGGGGGAAACATTCAGTACTTC.

The rearrangement uses TRBV28 and TRBJ2-4, with a weak D call TRBD2 (5 bases). CDR1 and CDR2 from the germline V gene are MDHEN and SYDVKM. This CDR3 region has 13 residues. V dropped 5 bases and J dropped 0 bases, with 5 bases sitting between them. The CDR3 sequence is CASSRGAKNIQYF. In DNA form, the CDR3 reads TGTGCCAGCAGTCGGGGAGCCAAAAACATTCAGTACTTC.

The CDR3: CATRLKDRVKNTIYF. The CDR3 bases are TGTGCCACCAGACTAAAGGACAGGGTAAAAAACACCATATATTTT. This chain links TRBV24-1 with TRBJ1-3, with TRBD1 matching over 8 bases. The germline gives CDR1 KGHDR, CDR2 SFDVKD. The trim removed 7 bases at V and 6 bases at J, leaving 10 bases unmatched. The CDR3 covers 15 residues.

The genes are TRBV5-1 and TRBJ1-5; 8 nucleotides match TRBD1. V gave up 0 bases and J gave up 5 bases; unmatched junction bases: 1. The CDR3 sequence is 14 residues long. Germline CDR1 and CDR2: SGHRS and YFSETQ. The CDR3 DNA sequence: TGCGCCAGCAGCTTGGCAGGGGGCGATCAGCCCCAGCATTTT. It codes for CASSLAGGDQPQHF.

This clone came up a few times. J is TRBJ1-1 and V is TRBV9; 7 bases map to TRBD1. The CDR3 spans 16 residues. V dropped 5 bases and J dropped 3; count of bases not matched to a gene: 13. Germline-derived CDR1 and CDR2 are SGDLS and YYNGEE. CDR3 protein: CASSRRGLGADTEAFF. The CDR3, as DNA: TGTGCCAGCAGTCGTAGGGGGCTTGGGGCGGACACTGAAGCTTTCTTT.

In this sample, this clone turned up once. The genes are TRBV7-8 and TRBJ2-1; D remains ambiguous. CDR3 length: 14 amino acids. Per the germline V gene, CDR1 is SGHVS and CDR2 is FQNEAQ. Trimming shortened V by 1 base and J by 4 bases, and 8 bases separated the two germline ends. The CDR3 DNA reads TGTGCCAGCAGCTTAGGAGAAGAATACAATGAGCAGTTCTTC. It specifies CASSLGEEYNEQFF. The variable domain in full, with the rest retrieved from reference TRBV7-8 and TRBJ2-1, is GAGVSQSPRYKVAKRGQDVALRCDPISGHVSLFWYQQALGQGPEFLTYFQNEAQLDKSGLPSDRFFAERPEGSVSTLKIQRTQQEDSAVYLCASSLGEEYNEQFFGPGTRLTVL.

The chain uses TRBV7-2 and TRBJ1-1; the match to TRBD1 covers 7 bases. CDR1 is SGHTA and CDR2 is FQGNSA in the germline V gene. This CDR3 comprises 14 residues. V was pared by 1 base and J by 4 bases, with 3 bases of the junction left unmatched. The CDR3 protein is CASSLEQGITEAFF. The CDR3 nucleotides read TGTGCCAGCAGCTTAGAACAGGGGATCACTGAAGCTTTCTTT. The complete variable domain, with remaining parts taken from reference TRBV7-2 and TRBJ1-1, reads GAGVSQSPSNKVTEKGKDVELRCDPISGHTALYWYRQSLGQGLEFLIYFQGNSAPDKSGLPSDRFSAERTGGSVSTLTIQRTQQEDSAVYLCASSLEQGITEAFFGQGTRLTVV.

The chain uses TRBV6-1 and TRBJ1-3, with 7 bases aligning to TRBD1. Trimming took 0 bases from V and 2 from J; bases not matched to a gene: 7. CDR1 and CDR2 (germline): MNHNS, SASEGT. The CDR3 spans 17 residues. The CDR3 nucleotides are TGTGCCAGCAGTGAAGCGCGAGGGGGCATCGCTGGAAACACCATATATTTT. Translation gives CASSEARGGIAGNTIYF.

This chain uses TRBV6-1 with TRBJ2-7; 8 bases are shared with TRBD1. The CDR3 runs to 15 residues. CDR1 and CDR2 (germline): MNHNS, SASEGT. V shed 3 bases, J shed 7 bases, and the junction held 11 bases outside the gene matches. The CDR3, as DNA: TGTGCCAGCAGTGAGCCCGGACAGGGTACGTGGGAGCAGTACTTC. Translation gives CASSEPGQGTWEQYF.

Regarding this clone: Other DNA sequences in the same sample also yield this CDR3. The V and J genes are TRBV4-3 and TRBJ1-1; no definite D call. This CDR3 is 13 amino acids long. Deletions cut 3 bases from V and 0 bases from J, with 5 bases between. Germline-derived CDR1 and CDR2 are LGHNA and YSLEER. The chain's CDR3 is CASSQSVNTEAFF. The CDR3 coding sequence is TGCGCCAGCAGCCAGTCAGTGAACACTGAAGCTTTCTTT.

V usage is TRBV6-6 and J usage is TRBJ1-3; 8 positions match TRBD1. The junction had 5 bases not matched to a gene; V was cut back by 10 bases and J by 0 bases. Germline V gives CDR1 MNHNY, CDR2 SVGAGI (reference sequence). The CDR3 runs to 14 residues. For the CDR3, the DNA is TGTGCCACTGGACAGGGAAGCTCTGGAAACACCATATATTTT. It encodes CATGQGSSGNTIYF.

The chain carries TRBV9 and TRBJ1-1, with D perhaps matching TRBD1 (5 bases). The germline gives CDR1 SGDLS, CDR2 YYNGEE. CDR3 length: 14 amino acids. V was shortened by 0 bases and J by 3 bases, with 9 bases between the two germline ends. DNA for the CDR3: TGTGCCAGCAGCGTAGTGGGGGGAGACACTGAAGCTTTCTTT. The encoded protein is CASSVVGGDTEAFF.

This clone was seen only a few times. The rearrangement uses TRBV6-5 and TRBJ1-5; D ambiguous. The germline V gene has CDR1 MNHEY and CDR2 SVGAGI. The CDR3 consists of 13 residues. V gave up 4 bases and J gave up 6 bases, with 10 bases separating them. The CDR3 sequence: CASSWGGTQPQHF. For the CDR3, the DNA is TGTGCCAGCAGTTGGGGAGGCACTCAGCCCCAGCATTTT.

V usage is TRBV28 and J usage is TRBJ1-6, with TRBD1 identical over 8 bases. Looked up from germline, CDR1 is MDHEN and CDR2 is SYDVKM. V was pared by 7 bases and J by 9 bases, with 5 bases of the junction left unmatched. This CDR3 region has 13 residues. The CDR3 sequence: CASKTGGGSPLHF. The CDR3 DNA follows: TGTGCCAGCAAAACAGGGGGTGGTTCACCCCTCCACTTT.

This clone was detected only once. The chain employs TRBV5-4 and TRBJ2-5; 7 bases fit TRBD1. The CDR3 runs 16 residues. CDR1 SGHNT and CDR2 YYREEE come from the germline V gene (reference sequence). V shed 4 bases, J shed 4 bases, and the junction held 13 bases outside the gene matches. The CDR3 nucleotides are TGTGCCAGCAGCCCCGCAAAGACAGGGTCTTTAGAGACCCAGTACTTC. Encoded protein: CASSPAKTGSLETQYF.

This chain links TRBV19 with TRBJ2-7; TRBD1 aligns across 8 bases. The germline V gene has CDR1 LNHDA and CDR2 SQIVND (reference sequence). The CDR3 totals 14 residues. V lost 3 bases, J lost 2 bases, and 3 bases stayed unmatched. The CDR3 reads CASSMQGATYEQYF. CDR3 coding DNA: TGTGCCAGTAGTATGCAGGGGGCGACCTACGAGCAGTACTTC.

This clone has a count of ten or more. The chain employs TRBV4-1 and TRBJ2-1, with D possibly TRBD1 on 5 matching bases. CDR3 length equals 15 residues. V was pared by 2 bases and J by 8 bases, with 16 bases between. Looked up from germline, CDR1 is MGHRA and CDR2 is YSYEKL. CDR3 coding DNA: TGCGCCAGCAGCCAAAGTGAAAGGGGCTGGGATGAGCAGTTCTTC. Encoded protein: CASSQSERGWDEQFF.

This chain links TRBV3-1 (or the pseudogene TRBV3-2) with TRBJ1-4; D gene unclear. The germline V gene has CDR1 LGHDT and CDR2 YNNKEL (reference sequence). The CDR3 covers 19 residues. Deletions cut 0 bases from V and 0 bases from J, with 17 bases between. CDR3: CASSQDIEARTTTNEKLFF. Here the CDR3 DNA reads TGTGCCAGCAGCCAAGATATAGAGGCCAGAACCACAACTAATGAAAAACTGTTTTTT.

J is TRBJ1-2 and V is TRBV30, with D hard to call. Trimming took 0 bases from V and 0 from J, leaving 8 bases between them. Germline CDR1 and CDR2: GTSNPN and SVGIG (reference sequence). The CDR3 contains 14 residues. CDR3 sequence (DNA): TGTGCCTGGAGTGTGGGCGGGACTAACTATGGCTACACCTTC. This sequence encodes CAWSVGGTNYGYTF.

The chain is built from TRBV3-1 (or the pseudogene TRBV3-2) and TRBJ1-3; D gene unclear. This CDR3 is 14 amino acids long. From germline, CDR1 is LGHDT and CDR2 YNNKEL (reference sequence). Trimming stripped 3 bases from V and 3 bases from J, with 9 bases between. The CDR3 is CASSHGEGGNTIYF. In DNA, the CDR3 is TGTGCCAGCAGCCACGGGGAAGGTGGAAACACCATATATTTT.

The CDR3 spells CASSLGQNTEAFF. DNA for the CDR3: TGTGCCAGCAGTTTGGGACAGAACACTGAAGCTTTCTTT. The J gene is TRBJ1-1, the V gene TRBV6-5, with D possibly being TRBD1 (6 bases). Trimming took 4 bases from V and 1 from J, leaving 7 bases between them. Germline CDR1 is MNHEY and CDR2 is SVGAGI. This CDR3 region has 13 residues.